One TCR beta chain is described in this entry. Antigen unknown. Germline lookup yields CDR1 SQVTM and CDR2 ANQGSEA. The CDR3 contains 15 residues. Losses at the gene ends were 7 bases for V and 7 bases for J; bases not matched to a gene: 16. This entry belongs to a study of graft-versus-host responses after intestinal transplantation. Study-wide results and limits: Some GvH clones were seen earlier in gut or blood, suggesting intestinal origin.

Sequenced by immunoSEQ multiplex PCR; TCRdb stores in-frame clones only, minus some. The sample includes roughly 120,000 clones, about 93% of them seen just once. Specimen: unstimulated CD8+ T cells sorted from spleen or lymph node cells, collected before intestinal transplant. The receptor's source is a human donor who received an intestinal transplant. V and J are TRBV29-1 and TRBJ2-1; TRBD1 agrees at 7 bases. CDR3 coding DNA: TGCAGCGGGACAGGAAGGGCAGGGGTCGGTAATGAGCAGTTCTTC. Protein: CSGTGRAGVGNEQFF.